This TCR beta chain was obtained from a study of cytomegalovirus exposure and HLA in healthy donors. It was with 60 Vbeta and 13 Jbeta primers that the PCR ran. Assay used: immunoSEQ multiplex PCR; TCRdb lists only in-frame clones, some missing. The sample contains under 200,000 clones, over 65% of which appear only once. For this clone: Its antigen is currently unknown.

Study results and caveats: It was reported that TCR beta sequences correctly inferred the HLA-A and HLA-B alleles for most subjects.

The length of the CDR3 is 15 residues. From germline, CDR1 is MNHEY and CDR2 SVGAGI. The ends lost 5 bases at V and 1 base at J; junction bases unmatched: 7. The chain recombines TRBV6-5 with TRBJ2-5; 7 bases match TRBD1. The receptor comes from a man in his sixties in good health and CMV-seronegative. Input material: PBMCs. CDR3 in amino acids: CASSRDRGGQETQYF. DNA for the CDR3: TGTGCCAGCAGTCGGGACAGAGGGGGCCAAGAGACCCAGTACTTC.